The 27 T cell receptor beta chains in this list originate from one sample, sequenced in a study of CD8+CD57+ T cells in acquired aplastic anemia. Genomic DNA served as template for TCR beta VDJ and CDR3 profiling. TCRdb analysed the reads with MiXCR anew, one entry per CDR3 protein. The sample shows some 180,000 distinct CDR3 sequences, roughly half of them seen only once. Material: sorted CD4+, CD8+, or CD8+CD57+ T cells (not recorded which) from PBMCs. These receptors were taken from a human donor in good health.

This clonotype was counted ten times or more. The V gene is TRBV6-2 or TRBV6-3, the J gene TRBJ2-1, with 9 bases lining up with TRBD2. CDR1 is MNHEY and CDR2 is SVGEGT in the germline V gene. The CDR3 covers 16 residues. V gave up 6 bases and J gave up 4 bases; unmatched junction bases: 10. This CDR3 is CASSQRAGGNYNEQFF. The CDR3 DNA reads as TGTGCCAGCAGCCAAAGGGCGGGAGGGAATTACAATGAGCAGTTCTTC.

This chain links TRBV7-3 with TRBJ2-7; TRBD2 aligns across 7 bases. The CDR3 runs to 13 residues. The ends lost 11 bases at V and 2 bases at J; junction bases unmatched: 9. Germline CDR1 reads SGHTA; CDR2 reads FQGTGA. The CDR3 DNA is TGTGCCTCGGGGCCAGCGGGAACCTACGAGCAGTACTTC. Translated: CASGPAGTYEQYF.

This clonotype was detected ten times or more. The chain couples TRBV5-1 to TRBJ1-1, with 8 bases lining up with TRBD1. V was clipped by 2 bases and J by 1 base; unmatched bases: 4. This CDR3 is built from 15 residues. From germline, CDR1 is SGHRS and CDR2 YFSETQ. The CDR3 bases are TGCGCCAGCAGCTTCCGACAGGGGAAGAACACTGAAGCTTTCTTT. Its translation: CASSFRQGKNTEAFF.

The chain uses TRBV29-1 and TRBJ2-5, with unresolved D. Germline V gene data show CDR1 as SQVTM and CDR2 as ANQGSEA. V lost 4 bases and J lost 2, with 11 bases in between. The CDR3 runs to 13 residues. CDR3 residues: CSVGATKQETQYF. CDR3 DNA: TGCAGCGTTGGGGCCACGAAACAAGAGACCCAGTACTTC. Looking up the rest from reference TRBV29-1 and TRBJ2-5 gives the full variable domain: SAVISQKPSRDICQRGTSLTIQCQVDSQVTMMFWYRQQPGQSLTLIATANQGSEATYESGFVIDKFPISRPNLTFSTLTVSNMSPEDSSIYLCSVGATKQETQYFGPGTRLLVL.

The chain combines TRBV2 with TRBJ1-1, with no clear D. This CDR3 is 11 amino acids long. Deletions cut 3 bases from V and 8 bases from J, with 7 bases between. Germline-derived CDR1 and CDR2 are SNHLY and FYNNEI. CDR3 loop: CASSEVREAFF. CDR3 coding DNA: TGTGCCAGCAGTGAGGTACGAGAAGCTTTCTTT. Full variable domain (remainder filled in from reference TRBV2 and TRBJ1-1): EPEVTQTPSHQVTQMGQEVILRCVPISNHLYFYWYRQILGQKVEFLVSFYNNEISEKSEIFDDQFSVERPDGSNFTLKIRSTKLEDSAMYFCASSEVREAFFGQGTRLTVV.

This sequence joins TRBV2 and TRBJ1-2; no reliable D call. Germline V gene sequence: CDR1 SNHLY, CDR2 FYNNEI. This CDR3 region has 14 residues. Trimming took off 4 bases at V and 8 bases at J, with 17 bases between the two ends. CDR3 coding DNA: TGTGCCAGCAGTGCCGGGTCACTTGTTTGGGGCTACACCTTC. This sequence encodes CASSAGSLVWGYTF. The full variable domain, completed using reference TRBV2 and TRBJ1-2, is EPEVTQTPSHQVTQMGQEVILRCVPISNHLYFYWYRQILGQKVEFLVSFYNNEISEKSEIFDDQFSVERPDGSNFTLKIRSTKLEDSAMYFCASSAGSLVWGYTFGSGTRLTVV.

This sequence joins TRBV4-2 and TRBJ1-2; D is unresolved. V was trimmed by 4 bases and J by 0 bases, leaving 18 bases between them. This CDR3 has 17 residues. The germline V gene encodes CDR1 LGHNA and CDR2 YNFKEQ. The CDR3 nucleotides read TGTGCCAGCAGCCCCCATCCACTGGCAGAAACTAACTATGGCTACACCTTC. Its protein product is CASSPHPLAETNYGYTF.

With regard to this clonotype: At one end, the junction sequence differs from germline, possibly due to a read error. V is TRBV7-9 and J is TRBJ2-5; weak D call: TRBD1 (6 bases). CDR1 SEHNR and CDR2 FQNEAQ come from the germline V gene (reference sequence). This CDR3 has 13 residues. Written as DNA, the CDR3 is TGTGCCGGCAGCTGGACAGCGCAAGGGACCCAGTACTTC. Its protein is CAGSWTAQGTQYF.

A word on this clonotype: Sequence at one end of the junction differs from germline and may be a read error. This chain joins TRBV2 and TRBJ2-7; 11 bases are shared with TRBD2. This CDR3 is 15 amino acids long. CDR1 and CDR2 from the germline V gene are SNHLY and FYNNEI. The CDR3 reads CASSDLAGGSYEQYF. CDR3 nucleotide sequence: TGCGCCAGCAGTGATCTAGCGGGGGGCTCCTACGAGCAGTACTTC.

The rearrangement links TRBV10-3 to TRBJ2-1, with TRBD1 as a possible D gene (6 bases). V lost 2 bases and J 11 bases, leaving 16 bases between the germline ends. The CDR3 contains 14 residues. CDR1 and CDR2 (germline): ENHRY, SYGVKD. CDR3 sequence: CAISEIGDTSKQFF. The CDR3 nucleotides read TGTGCCATCAGTGAGATAGGGGACACCTCCAAGCAGTTCTTC.

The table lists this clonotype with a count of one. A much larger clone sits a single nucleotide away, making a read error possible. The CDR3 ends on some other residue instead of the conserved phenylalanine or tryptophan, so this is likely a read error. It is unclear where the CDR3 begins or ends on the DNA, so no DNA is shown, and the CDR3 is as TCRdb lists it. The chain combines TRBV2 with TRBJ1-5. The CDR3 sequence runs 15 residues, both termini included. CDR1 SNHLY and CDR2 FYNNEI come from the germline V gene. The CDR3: CASSEEYLSNQPRHS.

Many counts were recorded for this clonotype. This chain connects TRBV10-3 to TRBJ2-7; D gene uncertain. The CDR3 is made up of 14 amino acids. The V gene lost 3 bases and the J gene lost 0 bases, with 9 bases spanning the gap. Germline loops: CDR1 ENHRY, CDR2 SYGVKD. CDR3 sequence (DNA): TGTGCCATCAGTGAACGGGTTAGCTCCTACGAGCAGTACTTC. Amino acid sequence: CAISERVSSYEQYF.

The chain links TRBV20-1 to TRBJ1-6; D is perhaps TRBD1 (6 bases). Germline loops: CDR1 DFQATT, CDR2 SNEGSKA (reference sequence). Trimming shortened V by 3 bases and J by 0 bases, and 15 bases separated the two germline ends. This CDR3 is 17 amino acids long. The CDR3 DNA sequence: TGCAGTGCTAGCGTAGGGGGACGGAGCTCCTATAATTCACCCCTCCACTTT. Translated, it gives CSASVGGRSSYNSPLHF.

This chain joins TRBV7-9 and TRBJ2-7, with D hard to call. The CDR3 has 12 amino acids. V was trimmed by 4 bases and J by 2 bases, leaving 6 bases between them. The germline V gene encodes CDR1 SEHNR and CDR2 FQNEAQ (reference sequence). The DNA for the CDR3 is TGTGCCAGCAGCTCCACTGCCTACGAGCAGTACTTC. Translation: CASSSTAYEQYF.

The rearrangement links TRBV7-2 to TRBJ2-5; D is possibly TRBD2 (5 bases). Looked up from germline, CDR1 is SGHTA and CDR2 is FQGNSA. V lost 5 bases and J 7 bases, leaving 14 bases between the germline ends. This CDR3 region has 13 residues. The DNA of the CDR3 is TGTGCCAGCAGCCCCCCAAGTGGAGGGACCCAGTACTTC. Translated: CASSPPSGGTQYF.

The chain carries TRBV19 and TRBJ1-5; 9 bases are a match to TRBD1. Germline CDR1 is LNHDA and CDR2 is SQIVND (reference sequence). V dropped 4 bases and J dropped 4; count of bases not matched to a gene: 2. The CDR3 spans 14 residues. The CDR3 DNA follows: TGTGCCAGTAGTACAGGGACAGGGAATCAGCCCCAGCATTTT. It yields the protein CASSTGTGNQPQHF. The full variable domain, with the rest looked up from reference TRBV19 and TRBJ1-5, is DGGITQSPKYLFRKEGQNVTLSCEQNLNHDAMYWYRQDPGQGLRLIYYSQIVNDFQKGDIAEGYSVSREKKESFPLTVTSAQKNPTAFYLCASSTGTGNQPQHFGDGTRLSIL.

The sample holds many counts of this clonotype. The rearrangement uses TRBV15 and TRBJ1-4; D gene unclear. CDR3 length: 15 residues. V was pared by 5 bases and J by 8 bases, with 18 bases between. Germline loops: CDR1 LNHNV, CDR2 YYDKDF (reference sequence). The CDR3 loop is CATSSPVRLEEKLFF. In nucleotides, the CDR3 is TGTGCCACCAGCTCCCCGGTGCGCCTAGAGGAAAAACTGTTTTTT.

In DNA form, the CDR3 reads TGTGCCAGCAGCTTTAGCGGGAACACCGGGGAGCTGTTTTTT. Translation gives CASSFSGNTGELFF. The chain is built from TRBV2 and TRBJ2-2; a weak D match, TRBD2 (6 bases). Germline V gene lookup returns CDR1 SNHLY and CDR2 FYNNEI. V was pared by 6 bases and J by 1 base, with 9 bases between. The CDR3 runs 14 residues.

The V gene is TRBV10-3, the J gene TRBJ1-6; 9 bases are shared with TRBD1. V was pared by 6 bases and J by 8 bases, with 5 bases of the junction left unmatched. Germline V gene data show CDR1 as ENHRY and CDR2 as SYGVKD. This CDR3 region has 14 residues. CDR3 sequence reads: CAIRTGQGDSPLHF. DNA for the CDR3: TGTGCCATCAGGACGGGACAGGGTGATTCACCCCTCCACTTT.

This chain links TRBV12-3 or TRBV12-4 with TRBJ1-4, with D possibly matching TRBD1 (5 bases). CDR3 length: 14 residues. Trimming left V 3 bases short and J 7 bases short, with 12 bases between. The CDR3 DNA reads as TGTGCCAGCAGTTTGCGTCTGCAGGGTGAAAAACTGTTTTTT. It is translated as CASSLRLQGEKLFF.

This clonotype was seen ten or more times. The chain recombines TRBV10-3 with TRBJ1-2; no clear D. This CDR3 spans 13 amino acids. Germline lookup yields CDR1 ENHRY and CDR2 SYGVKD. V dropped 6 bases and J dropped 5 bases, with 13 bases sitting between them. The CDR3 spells CAIRGDEIYGYTF. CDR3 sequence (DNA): TGTGCCATCAGAGGAGACGAGATTTATGGCTACACCTTC.

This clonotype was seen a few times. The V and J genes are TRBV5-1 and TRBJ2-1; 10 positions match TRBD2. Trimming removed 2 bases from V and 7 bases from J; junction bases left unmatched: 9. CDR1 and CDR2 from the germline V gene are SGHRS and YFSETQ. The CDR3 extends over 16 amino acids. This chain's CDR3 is CASSLILAGALNEQFF. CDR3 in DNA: TGCGCCAGCAGCTTAATCCTAGCGGGAGCATTGAATGAGCAGTTCTTC.

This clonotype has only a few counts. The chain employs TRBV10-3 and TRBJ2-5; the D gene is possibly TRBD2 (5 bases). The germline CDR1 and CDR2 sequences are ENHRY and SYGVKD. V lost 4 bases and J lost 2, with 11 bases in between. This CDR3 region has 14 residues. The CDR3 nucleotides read TGTGCCATCAGTGGACTAAAGGGACAAGAGACCCAGTACTTC. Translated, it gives CAISGLKGQETQYF.

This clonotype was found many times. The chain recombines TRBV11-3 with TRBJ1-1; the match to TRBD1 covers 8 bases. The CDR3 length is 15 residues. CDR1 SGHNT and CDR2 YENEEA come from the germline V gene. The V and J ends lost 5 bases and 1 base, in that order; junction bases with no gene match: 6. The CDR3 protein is CASSPRTGPNTEAFF. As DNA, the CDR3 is TGTGCCAGCAGCCCAAGGACAGGGCCGAACACTGAAGCTTTCTTT. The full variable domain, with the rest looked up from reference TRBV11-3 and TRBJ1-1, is EAGVVQSPRYKIIEKKQPVAFWCNPISGHNTLYWYLQNLGQGPELLIRYENEEAVDDSQLPKDRFSAERLKGVDSTLKIQPAELGDSAVYLCASSPRTGPNTEAFFGQGTRLTVV.

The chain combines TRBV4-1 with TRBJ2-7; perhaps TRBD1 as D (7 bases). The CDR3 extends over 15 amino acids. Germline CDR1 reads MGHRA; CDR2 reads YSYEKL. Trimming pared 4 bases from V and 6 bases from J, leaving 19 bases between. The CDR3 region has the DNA TGCGCCAGCAGCCCTCTCGCGGGACAGAATCGCGAGCAGTACTTC. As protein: CASSPLAGQNREQYF.

CDR3 amino acids: CASTLTGGGQPQHF. The CDR3 nucleotides read TGTGCCAGCACCTTGACAGGAGGAGGACAGCCCCAGCATTTT. V is TRBV2 and J is TRBJ1-5, with D possibly TRBD1 on 6 matching bases. CDR3 size: 14 residues. The V gene lost 7 bases and the J gene lost 7 bases, with 17 bases spanning the gap. The germline CDR1 and CDR2 sequences are SNHLY and FYNNEI.

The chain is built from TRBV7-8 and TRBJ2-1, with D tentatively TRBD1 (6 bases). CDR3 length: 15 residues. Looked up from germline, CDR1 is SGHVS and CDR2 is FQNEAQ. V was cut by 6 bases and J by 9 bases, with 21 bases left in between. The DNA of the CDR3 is TGTGCCAGCAGTGAACCCGGCCAGGGGTCTCGTGAGCAGTTCTTC. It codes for CASSEPGQGSREQFF.